This is a list of T cell receptor beta chains from one sample in a study of T cells after yellow fever vaccination. MiXCR, applied by TCRdb to the 5' RACE reads, yields one record per CDR3 protein. The repertoire holds a few hundred thousand distinct CDR3 sequences, with approximately 10% as singletons. Specimen: CD4+ T cells sorted from PBMCs, collected 5 days after the yellow fever booster vaccination. The source is a man between 18 and 35 years old who received the YFV17D yellow fever vaccine. CDR3s include the opening cysteine and the closing phenylalanine or tryptophan. Each record gives: J gene, D gene, CDR3 length, V gene, clone size, CDR3 DNA, CDR3 protein. A D gene is named only where the DNA matches it firmly. Expanded clones are given a class, and other clones once, few, many or no size at all.

J: TRBJ2-7
D: TRBD1
length: 13
V: TRBV5-6
size: few
DNA: TGTGCCAGCAGCCGACCGGACAGGACGGAGCAGTACTTC
CDR3: CASSRPDRTEQYF

J: TRBJ2-2
D: TRBD1
length: 15
V: TRBV7-8
size: -
DNA: TGTGCCAGCAGCTCCCAGGGGGCGGAAACCGGGGAGCTGTTTTTT
CDR3: CASSSQGAETGELFF

J: TRBJ1-2
D: -
length: 15
V: TRBV24-1
size: few
DNA: TGTGCCACCAGTGATTTATCAGGCTCTATTGGCGGCTACACCTTC
CDR3: CATSDLSGSIGGYTF

J: TRBJ1-2
D: -
length: 13
V: TRBV24-1
size: few
DNA: TGTGCCACCAGTGCGACGGCTTACTATGGCCACACCTTC
CDR3: CATSATAYYGHTF

J: TRBJ2-5
D: TRBD1
length: 14
V: TRBV12-3/TRBV12-4
size: -
DNA: TGTGCCAGCAGATTGGGACAGGGGGAAGAGACCCAGTACTTC
CDR3: CASRLGQGEETQYF

J: TRBJ2-7
D: -
length: 14
V: TRBV7-2
size: -
DNA: TGTGCCAGCAGCTGGACCCAGGGGCCCTACGAGCAGTACTTC
CDR3: CASSWTQGPYEQYF

J: TRBJ2-1
D: TRBD2
length: 12
V: TRBV5-1
size: -
DNA: TGCGCCAGCAGCTCTGAGCGGGGGGAGCAGTTCTTC
CDR3: CASSSERGEQFF

J: TRBJ1-4
D: TRBD1
length: 16
V: TRBV9
size: -
DNA: TGTGCCAGCAGCGTCGGCCTACGGGACAGCAATGAAAAACTGTTTTTT
CDR3: CASSVGLRDSNEKLFF

J: TRBJ2-3
D: -
length: 18
V: TRBV6-5
size: few
DNA: TGTGCCAGCAGTTACTCGACGGTCCGAAAAGCTAGCACAGATACGCAGTATTTT
CDR3: CASSYSTVRKASTDTQYF

J: TRBJ1-1
D: -
length: 14
V: TRBV11-1
size: many
DNA: TGTGCCAGCAGCAGACAGGTTGTGGGCACTGAAGCTTTCTTT
CDR3: CASSRQVVGTEAFF

J: TRBJ2-3
D: -
length: 12
V: TRBV20-1
size: -
DNA: TGCAGTGCACCGTCATTTGCAGATACGCAGTATTTT
CDR3: CSAPSFADTQYF

J: TRBJ2-3
D: -
length: 13
V: TRBV20-1
size: -
DNA: TGCAGTGCTAGACCTGAGTTCACAGATACGCAGTATTTT
CDR3: CSARPEFTDTQYF

J: TRBJ1-1
D: -
length: 15
V: TRBV5-1
size: few
DNA: TGCGCCAGCAGCCGGGAACCCGCCTTGGGCACTGAAGCTTTCTTT
CDR3: CASSREPALGTEAFF

J: TRBJ2-3
D: -
length: 16
V: TRBV5-5
size: -
DNA: TGTGCCAGCAGCTTGTCAGTCACTAGGATCTCAGATACGCAGTATTTT
CDR3: CASSLSVTRISDTQYF

J: TRBJ2-1
D: -
length: 10
V: TRBV19
size: once
DNA: TGTGCCAGTGGAGCAGGAGGTGGGTTCTTC
CDR3: CASGAGGGFF

J: TRBJ2-4
D: TRBD2
length: 13
V: TRBV20-1
size: -
DNA: TGCAGTGCTAGAGATTGGGCCGCGGGGGGTCAGTACTTC
CDR3: CSARDWAAGGQYF

J: TRBJ1-1
D: -
length: 15
V: TRBV12-3/TRBV12-4
size: few
DNA: TGTGCCAGCAGTTTAATTCACAGATTCAACACTGAAGCTTTCTTT
CDR3: CASSLIHRFNTEAFF

J: TRBJ1-1
D: -
length: 12
V: TRBV20-1
size: -
DNA: TGCAGTGCCGGCAGGGGTGGCACTGAAGCTTTCTTT
CDR3: CSAGRGGTEAFF

J: TRBJ1-4
D: -
length: 14
V: TRBV6-5
size: few
DNA: TGTGCCAGCAGATTATCCCCAACCTTCGAAAAACTGTTTTTT
CDR3: CASRLSPTFEKLFF

J: TRBJ2-1
D: TRBD2
length: 15
V: TRBV10-2
size: many
DNA: TGCGCCAGCAGAGTAGCGGGGGGGCCGGGCAATGAGCAGTTCTTC
CDR3: CASRVAGGPGNEQFF

J: TRBJ1-1
D: -
length: 15
V: TRBV11-2
size: few
DNA: TGTGCCAGCAGCTTAGGCAGGGCTTTGAACACTGAAGCTTTCTTT
CDR3: CASSLGRALNTEAFF

J: TRBJ2-3
D: -
length: 14
V: TRBV11-1
size: -
DNA: TGTGCCAGCAGCCGCCGCCTGAGCACAGATACGCAGTATTTT
CDR3: CASSRRLSTDTQYF

J: TRBJ2-3
D: -
length: 12
V: TRBV12-3/TRBV12-4
size: many
DNA: TGTGCCAGCAGTTTTTCAGAAGATACGCAGTATTTT
CDR3: CASSFSEDTQYF

J: TRBJ2-5
D: TRBD1
length: 16
V: TRBV10-3
size: many
DNA: TGTGCCATCAGTGAGTCGGGACAGGGAACTCTCGAGACCCAGTACTTC
CDR3: CAISESGQGTLETQYF

J: TRBJ2-5
D: -
length: 13
V: TRBV4-1
size: -
DNA: TGCGCCAGCAGCCAAGATACAGGGATGGCCCAGTACTTC
CDR3: CASSQDTGMAQYF

J: TRBJ1-6
D: -
length: 13
V: TRBV4-1
size: -
DNA: TGCGCCAGCAGGGGCCGAGGGAATTCACCCCTCCACTTT
CDR3: CASRGRGNSPLHF

J: TRBJ1-1
D: -
length: 13
V: TRBV5-1
size: -
DNA: TGCGCCAGCAGCACAAATACAGTAGCTGAAGCTTTCTTT
CDR3: CASSTNTVAEAFF

J: TRBJ2-7
D: -
length: 15
V: TRBV7-9
size: -
DNA: TGTGCCAGCAGCCCACCGGGACGGGACCGTGTCGAGCAGTACTTC
CDR3: CASSPPGRDRVEQYF

J: TRBJ2-2
D: -
length: 16
V: TRBV6-2/TRBV6-3
size: few
DNA: TGTGCCAGCAGTGCACACCAGGGGTCTGAGACCGGGGAGCTGTTTTTT
CDR3: CASSAHQGSETGELFF

J: TRBJ1-4
D: -
length: 14
V: TRBV7-3
size: -
DNA: TGTGCCAGCAGGATTATATACGGAGCTGAAAAACTGTTTTTT
CDR3: CASRIIYGAEKLFF

J: TRBJ1-5
D: -
length: 13
V: TRBV27
size: few
DNA: TGTGCCAGCGCGGCAGGTTCTTGGCAGCCCCAGCATTTT
CDR3: CASAAGSWQPQHF

J: TRBJ1-2
D: -
length: 14
V: TRBV12-3/TRBV12-4
size: -
DNA: TGTGCCAGCAGTTTGGTGCCAGGGGACTATGGCTACCCCTTC
CDR3: CASSLVPGDYGYPF

J: TRBJ2-1
D: TRBD1
length: 16
V: TRBV11-2
size: many
DNA: TGTGCCAGCAGCCCGTTCACCGGGACAGTTACAAGTGAGCAGTTCTTC
CDR3: CASSPFTGTVTSEQFF

J: TRBJ2-6
D: TRBD1
length: 21
V: TRBV20-1
size: many
DNA: TGCAGTGCTAGTTACGGAGGGGGAAGGGACAGGGGGTCCTCTGGGGCCAACGTCCTGACTTTC
CDR3: CSASYGGGRDRGSSGANVLTF

J: TRBJ2-1
D: -
length: 13
V: TRBV6-5
size: -
DNA: TGTGCCAGCAGTCCTTCCTTTCGGGTAAGGGAGTTCTTC
CDR3: CASSPSFRVREFF

J: TRBJ2-3
D: TRBD2
length: 15
V: TRBV20-1
size: -
DNA: TGCAGTGCTAAACCGGGACTAGCGCTAACAGATACGCAGTATTTT
CDR3: CSAKPGLALTDTQYF

J: TRBJ1-2
D: -
length: 15
V: TRBV6-5
size: -
DNA: TGTGCCAGCCAGTTAGGCGCGGGAAGGGACTATGGCTACACCTTC
CDR3: CASQLGAGRDYGYTF

J: TRBJ2-5
D: -
length: 15
V: TRBV6-5
size: few
DNA: TGTGCCAGCAGTTACTCTCGGGCTAGGAAGGAGACCCAGTACTTC
CDR3: CASSYSRARKETQYF

J: TRBJ2-3
D: -
length: 14
V: TRBV7-9
size: few
DNA: TGTGCCAGCAGAGAGACTGGAAGCACAGATACGCAGTATTTT
CDR3: CASRETGSTDTQYF

J: TRBJ2-5
D: TRBD2
length: 18
V: TRBV4-1
size: few
DNA: TGCGCCAGCAGCCAAGCACGGTTACGAGCGGGGACCCAAGAGACCCAGTACTTC
CDR3: CASSQARLRAGTQETQYF

J: TRBJ2-1
D: TRBD1
length: 13
V: TRBV10-3
size: few
DNA: TGTGCCATCAGTGGGGACAGGGTTAATGAGCAGTTCTTC
CDR3: CAISGDRVNEQFF

J: TRBJ2-3
D: -
length: 14
V: TRBV20-1
size: -
DNA: TGCAGGGCTAGACCCCCCGATTTCACAGATACGCAGTATTTT
CDR3: CRARPPDFTDTQYF